The following is a T cell receptor (beta chain) sequence with its context. The data originate from a study of PD-L1 blockade in urothelial cancer. Study overall: Patients started atezolizumab at some point between 2012 and 2014, 1,200 mg intravenously every 3 weeks. Men with urothelial cancer arising in the bladder made up about 85% of the roughly 30 patients. Blood drawn 3 weeks (second dose) and 6 weeks after treatment start was analyzed. Individuals in the cohort had been given 0 to 3 earlier chemotherapy regimens.

Sample time point: pretreatment peripheral blood. This CDR3 contains 16 residues. Germline V CDR1 and CDR2: SGHDT, YYEEEE. V lost 4 bases and J 4 bases, leaving 20 bases between the germline ends. Sequencing was performed with immunoSEQ multiplex PCR; in TCRdb, only in-frame clones are kept and a portion is missing. In the table there are 90,000 or so clones, around 90% of which are singletons. V is TRBV5-6 and J is TRBJ2-5, with D possibly matching TRBD2 (5 bases). Here the sequenced sample was PBMCs, taken around atezolizumab (anti-PD-L1) treatment. The sequence was collected from a man aged 60 to 75 with urothelial cancer. The CDR3: CASSRTSGLAGETQYF. The CDR3 nucleotides read TGTGCCAGCAGCAGGACCTCGGGGTTGGCGGGAGAGACCCAGTACTTC.